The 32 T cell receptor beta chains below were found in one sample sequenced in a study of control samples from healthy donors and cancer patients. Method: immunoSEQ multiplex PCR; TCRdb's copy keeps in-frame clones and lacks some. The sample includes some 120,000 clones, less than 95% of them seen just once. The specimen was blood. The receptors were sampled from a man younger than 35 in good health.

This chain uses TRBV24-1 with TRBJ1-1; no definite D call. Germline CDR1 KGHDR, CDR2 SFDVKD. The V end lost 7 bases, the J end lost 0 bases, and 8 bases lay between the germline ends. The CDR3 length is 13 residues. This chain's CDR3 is CATRVQVNTEAFF. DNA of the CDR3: TGTGCCACCAGGGTTCAGGTGAACACTGAAGCTTTCTTT.

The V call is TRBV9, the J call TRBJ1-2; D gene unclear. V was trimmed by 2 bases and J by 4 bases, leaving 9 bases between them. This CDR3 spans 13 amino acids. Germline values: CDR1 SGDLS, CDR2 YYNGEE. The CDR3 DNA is TGTGCCAGCAGCGTTACAACTACCTATGGCTACACCTTC. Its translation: CASSVTTTYGYTF. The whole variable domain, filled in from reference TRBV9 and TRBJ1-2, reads DSGVTQTPKHLITATGQRVTLRCSPRSGDLSVYWYQQSLDQGLQFLIQYYNGEERAKGNILERFSAQQFPDLHSELNLSSLELGDSALYFCASSVTTTYGYTFGSGTRLTVV.

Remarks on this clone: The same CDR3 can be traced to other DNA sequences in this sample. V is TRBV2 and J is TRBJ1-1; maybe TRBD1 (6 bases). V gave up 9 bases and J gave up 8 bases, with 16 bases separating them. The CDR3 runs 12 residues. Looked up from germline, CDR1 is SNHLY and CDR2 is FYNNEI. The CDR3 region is CARKGGGGEAFF. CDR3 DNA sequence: TGTGCCAGGAAGGGGGGAGGGGGGGAAGCTTTCTTT.

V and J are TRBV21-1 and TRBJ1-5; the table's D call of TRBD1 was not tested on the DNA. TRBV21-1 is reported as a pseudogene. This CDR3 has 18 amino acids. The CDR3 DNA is TGTGCCAGCAGCAAAGGGACAGGGAAGTCGTATAGCAATCAGCCCCAGCATTTT. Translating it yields CASSKGTGKSYSNQPQHF.

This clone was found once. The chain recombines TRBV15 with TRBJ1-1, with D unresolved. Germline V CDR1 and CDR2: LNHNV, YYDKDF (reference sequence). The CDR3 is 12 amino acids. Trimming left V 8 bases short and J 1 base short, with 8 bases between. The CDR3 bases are TGTGCCACCCTTAGACCGAACACTGAAGCTTTCTTT. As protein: CATLRPNTEAFF.

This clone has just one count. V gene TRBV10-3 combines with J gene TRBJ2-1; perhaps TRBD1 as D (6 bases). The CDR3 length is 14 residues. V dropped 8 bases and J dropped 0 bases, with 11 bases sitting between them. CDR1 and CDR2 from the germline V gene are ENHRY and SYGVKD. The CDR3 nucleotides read TGTGCCATCGGGGGCGCTGTCTCCTACAATGAGCAGTTCTTC. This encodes CAIGGAVSYNEQFF.

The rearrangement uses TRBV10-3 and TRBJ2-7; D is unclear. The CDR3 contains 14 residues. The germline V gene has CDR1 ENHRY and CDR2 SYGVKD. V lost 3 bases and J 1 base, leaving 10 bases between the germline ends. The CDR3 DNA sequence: TGTGCCATCAGTGACCCGGGCCCTTCCTACGAGCAGTACTTC. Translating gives CAISDPGPSYEQYF.

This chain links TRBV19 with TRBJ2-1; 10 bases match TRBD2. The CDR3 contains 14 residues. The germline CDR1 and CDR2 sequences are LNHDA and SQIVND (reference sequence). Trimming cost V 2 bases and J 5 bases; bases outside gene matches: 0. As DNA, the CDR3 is TGTGCCAGTAGTATAACTAGCGGGGACAATGAGCAGTTCTTC. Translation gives CASSITSGDNEQFF.

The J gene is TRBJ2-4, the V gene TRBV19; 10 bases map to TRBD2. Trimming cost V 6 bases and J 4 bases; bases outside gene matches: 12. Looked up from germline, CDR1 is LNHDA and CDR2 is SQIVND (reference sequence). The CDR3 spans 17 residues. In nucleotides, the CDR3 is TGTGCCAGTAGCTCTGGAAGCGGGGGGGCTTTAAAAAACATTCAGTACTTC. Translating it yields CASSSGSGGALKNIQYF. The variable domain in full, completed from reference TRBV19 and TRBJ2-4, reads DGGITQSPKYLFRKEGQNVTLSCEQNLNHDAMYWYRQDPGQGLRLIYYSQIVNDFQKGDIAEGYSVSREKKESFPLTVTSAQKNPTAFYLCASSSGSGGALKNIQYFGAGTRLSVL.

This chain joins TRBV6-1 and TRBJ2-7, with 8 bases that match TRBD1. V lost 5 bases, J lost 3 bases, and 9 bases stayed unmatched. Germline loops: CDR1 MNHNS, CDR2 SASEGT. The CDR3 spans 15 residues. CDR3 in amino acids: CASSSGQGFFYEQYF. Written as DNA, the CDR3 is TGTGCCAGCAGTTCCGGACAGGGCTTTTTCTACGAGCAGTACTTC.

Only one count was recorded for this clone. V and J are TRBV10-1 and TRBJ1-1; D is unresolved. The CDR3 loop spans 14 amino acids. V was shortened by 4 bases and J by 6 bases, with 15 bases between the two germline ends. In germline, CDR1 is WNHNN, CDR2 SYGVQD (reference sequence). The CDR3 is CASSAPKRVPEAFF. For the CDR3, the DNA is TGCGCCAGCAGTGCCCCAAAGAGGGTCCCTGAAGCTTTCTTT.

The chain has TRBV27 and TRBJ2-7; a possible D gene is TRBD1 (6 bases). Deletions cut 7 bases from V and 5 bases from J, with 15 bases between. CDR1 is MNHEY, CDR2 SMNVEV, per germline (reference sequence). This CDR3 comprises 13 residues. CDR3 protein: CASTSTGHHEQYF. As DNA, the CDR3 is TGTGCCAGCACCAGCACAGGGCACCACGAGCAGTACTTC.

CDR3 DNA sequence: TGTGCCAGCAGTTCGTACACCTACGAGCAGTACTTC. This gives the protein CASSSYTYEQYF. The chain employs TRBV12-3 or TRBV12-4 and TRBJ2-7; D uncertain. This CDR3 region has 12 residues. Trimming left V 4 bases short and J 2 bases short, with 6 bases between.

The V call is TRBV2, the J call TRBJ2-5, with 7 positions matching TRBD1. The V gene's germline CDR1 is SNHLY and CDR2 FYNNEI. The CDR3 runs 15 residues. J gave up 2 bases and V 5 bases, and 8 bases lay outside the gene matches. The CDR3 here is CASSPFPGQQETQYF. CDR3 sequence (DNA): TGTGCCAGCAGTCCCTTTCCGGGACAGCAAGAGACCCAGTACTTC.

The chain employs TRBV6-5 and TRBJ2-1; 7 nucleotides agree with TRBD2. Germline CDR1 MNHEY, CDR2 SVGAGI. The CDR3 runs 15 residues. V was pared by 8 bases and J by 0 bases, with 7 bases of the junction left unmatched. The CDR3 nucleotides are TGTGCCAGCTGGCGGCGGGGGAGCTCCTACAATGAGCAGTTCTTC. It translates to CASWRRGSSYNEQFF.

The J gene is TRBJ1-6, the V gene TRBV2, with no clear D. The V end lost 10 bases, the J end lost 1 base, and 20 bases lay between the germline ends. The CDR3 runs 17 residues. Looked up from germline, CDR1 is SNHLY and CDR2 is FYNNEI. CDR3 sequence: CATCYGWSTSYNSPLHF. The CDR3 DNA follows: TGTGCCACCTGCTATGGTTGGTCCACGTCCTATAATTCACCCCTCCACTTT.

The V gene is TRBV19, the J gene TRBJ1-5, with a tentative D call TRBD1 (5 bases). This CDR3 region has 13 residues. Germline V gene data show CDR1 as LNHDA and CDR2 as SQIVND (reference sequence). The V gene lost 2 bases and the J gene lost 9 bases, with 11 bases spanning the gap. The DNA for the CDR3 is TGTGCCAGTAGTATATCAGGGATGGGGCCCCAGCATTTT. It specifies CASSISGMGPQHF.

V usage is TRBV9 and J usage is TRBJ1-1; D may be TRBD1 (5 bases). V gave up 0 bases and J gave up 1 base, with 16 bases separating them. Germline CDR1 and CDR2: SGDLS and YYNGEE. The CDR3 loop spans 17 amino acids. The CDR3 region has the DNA TGTGCCAGCAGCGTAGTGGCTTCGGGGGAGAAGAACACTGAAGCTTTCTTT. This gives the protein CASSVVASGEKNTEAFF.

This CDR3 is CASSLTANYGYTF. In nucleotides, the CDR3 is TGCGCCAGCAGCTTGACAGCTAACTATGGCTACACCTTC. The V gene is TRBV5-1, the J gene TRBJ1-2; D ambiguous. V lost 1 base, J lost 0 bases, and 4 bases lay in between. CDR3 size: 13 residues. Germline V gene data show CDR1 as SGHRS and CDR2 as YFSETQ.

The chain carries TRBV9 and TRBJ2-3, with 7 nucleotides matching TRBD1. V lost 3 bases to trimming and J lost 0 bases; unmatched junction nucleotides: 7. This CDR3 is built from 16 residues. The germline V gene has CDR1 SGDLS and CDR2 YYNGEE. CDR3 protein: CASSALRDSSTDTQYF. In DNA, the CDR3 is TGTGCCAGCAGCGCTCTCCGGGACAGCAGCACAGATACGCAGTATTTT.

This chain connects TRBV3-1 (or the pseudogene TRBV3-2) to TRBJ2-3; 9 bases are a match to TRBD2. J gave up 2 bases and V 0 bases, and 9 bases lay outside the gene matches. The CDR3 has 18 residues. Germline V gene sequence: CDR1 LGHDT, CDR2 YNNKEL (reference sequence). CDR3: CASSQDALAGPDTDTQYF. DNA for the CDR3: TGTGCCAGCAGCCAAGATGCGCTAGCGGGACCCGACACAGATACGCAGTATTTT.

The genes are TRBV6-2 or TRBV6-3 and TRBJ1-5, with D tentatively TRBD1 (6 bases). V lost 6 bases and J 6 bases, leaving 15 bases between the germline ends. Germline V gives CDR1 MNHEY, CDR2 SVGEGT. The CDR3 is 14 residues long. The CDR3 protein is CASSFGNRAQPQHF. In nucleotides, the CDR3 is TGTGCCAGCAGCTTCGGGAACAGGGCTCAGCCCCAGCATTTT.

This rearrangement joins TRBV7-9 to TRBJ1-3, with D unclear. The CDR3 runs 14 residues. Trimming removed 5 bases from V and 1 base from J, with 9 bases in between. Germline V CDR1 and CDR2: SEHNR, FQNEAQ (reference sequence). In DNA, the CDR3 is TGTGCCAGCAGCCCCAAGAATTCTGGAAACACCATATATTTT. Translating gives CASSPKNSGNTIYF.

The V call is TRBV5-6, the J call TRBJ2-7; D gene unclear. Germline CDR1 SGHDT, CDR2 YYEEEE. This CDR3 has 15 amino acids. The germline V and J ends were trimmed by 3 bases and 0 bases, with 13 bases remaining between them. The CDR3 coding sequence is TGTGCCAGCAGCTGGGCCTCAGCGAGCTCCTACGAGCAGTACTTC. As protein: CASSWASASSYEQYF.

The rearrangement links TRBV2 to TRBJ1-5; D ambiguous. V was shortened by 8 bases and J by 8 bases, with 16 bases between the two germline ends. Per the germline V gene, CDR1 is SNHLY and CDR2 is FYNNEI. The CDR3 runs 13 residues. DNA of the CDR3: TGTGCCAGCTTAAACGAGGTTGGAGAGCCCCAGCATTTT. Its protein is CASLNEVGEPQHF.

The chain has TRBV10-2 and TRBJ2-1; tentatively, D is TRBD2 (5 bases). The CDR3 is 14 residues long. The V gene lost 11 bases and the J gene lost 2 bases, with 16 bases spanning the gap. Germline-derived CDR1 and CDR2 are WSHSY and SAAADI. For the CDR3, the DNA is TGCGCCGTCCCCTCGAGGGCCCCCTACAATGAGCAGTTCTTC. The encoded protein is CAVPSRAPYNEQFF.

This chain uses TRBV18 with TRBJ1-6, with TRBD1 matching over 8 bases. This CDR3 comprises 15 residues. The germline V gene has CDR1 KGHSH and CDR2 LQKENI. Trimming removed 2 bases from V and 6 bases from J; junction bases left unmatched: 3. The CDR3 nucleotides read TGTGCCAGCTCACCAGGACAGGGTTCTAATTCACCCCTCCACTTT. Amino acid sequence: CASSPGQGSNSPLHF.

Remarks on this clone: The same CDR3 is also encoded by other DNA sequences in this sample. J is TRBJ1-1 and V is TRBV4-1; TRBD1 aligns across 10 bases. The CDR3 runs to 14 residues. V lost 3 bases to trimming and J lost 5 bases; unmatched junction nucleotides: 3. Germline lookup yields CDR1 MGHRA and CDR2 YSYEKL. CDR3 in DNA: TGCGCCAGCAGCCAGGGACAGGGGCGGACTGAAGCTTTCTTT. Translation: CASSQGQGRTEAFF.

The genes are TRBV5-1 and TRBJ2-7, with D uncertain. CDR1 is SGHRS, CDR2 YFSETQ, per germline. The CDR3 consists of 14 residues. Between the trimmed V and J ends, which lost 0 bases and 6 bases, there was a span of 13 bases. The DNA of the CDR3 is TGCGCCAGCAGCTTGGGGGCCACGGGTCGCGAGCAGTACTTC. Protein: CASSLGATGREQYF.

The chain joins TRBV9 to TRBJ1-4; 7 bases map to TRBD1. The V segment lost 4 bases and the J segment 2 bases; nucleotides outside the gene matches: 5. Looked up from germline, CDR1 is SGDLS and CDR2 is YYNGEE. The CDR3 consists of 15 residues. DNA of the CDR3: TGTGCCAGCAGCCCCGAGGGGGCCACTAATGAAAAACTGTTTTTT. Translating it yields CASSPEGATNEKLFF.

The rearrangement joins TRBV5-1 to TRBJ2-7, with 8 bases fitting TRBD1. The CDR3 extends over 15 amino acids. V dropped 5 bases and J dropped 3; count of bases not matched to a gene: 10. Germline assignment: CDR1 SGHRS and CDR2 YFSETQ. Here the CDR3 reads CASSSTPGQGYEQYF. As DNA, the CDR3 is TGCGCCAGCAGTTCGACTCCCGGACAGGGCTACGAGCAGTACTTC.

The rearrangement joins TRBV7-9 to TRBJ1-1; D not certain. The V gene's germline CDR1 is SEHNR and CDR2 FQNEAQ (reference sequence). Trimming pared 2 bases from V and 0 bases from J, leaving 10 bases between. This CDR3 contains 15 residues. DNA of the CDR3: TGTGCCAGCAGCTTATACCAGACCATGAACACTGAAGCTTTCTTT. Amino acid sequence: CASSLYQTMNTEAFF.